This TCR beta chain is drawn from a study of blood T cell repertoires in COVID-19. Study summary: The analysed material was cDNA or gDNA that came from T cells, B-cell-depleted T cells, or PBMCs.

This CDR3 spans 15 amino acids. The V gene's germline CDR1 is SGHRS and CDR2 YFSETQ. V lost 0 bases to trimming and J lost 5 bases; unmatched junction nucleotides: 4. As processed by the authors: Amplifying reference gene primers gave estimates of nucleated cell counts. TCRdb's copy holds only in-frame clones and misses some; the assay was immunoSEQ multiplex PCR. That table furnishes V, J and clone size, whereas the DNA furnished D and trimming. Here the sample spans about 160,000 clones, around 74% being singletons. Seattle patient enrollment occurred during active infection, with longitudinal follow-up thereafter.

This sequence was found in a woman aged 55-75 years with COVID-19, enrolled during active disease. Sequencing used peripheral blood. This chain joins TRBV5-1 and TRBJ1-1, with 10 positions matching TRBD1. CDR3 in amino acids: CASSLGQGAGTEAFF. As DNA, the CDR3 is TGCGCCAGCAGCTTGGGACAGGGGGCAGGGACTGAAGCTTTCTTT.